This TCR beta chain stems from a study of cytomegalovirus exposure and HLA in healthy donors (dated by TCRdb to the late 2010s). Regarding the research as a whole: An earlier analysis of several hundred of the donors reported roughly 300 Gb of sequence data and roughly 120 million unique TCR beta sequences obtained from roughly 180 million T cells. A later genetic analysis took genome-wide SNP genotypes for about 55% of the 666 donors and used that subset as a discovery cohort. In addition to the first cohort of 666 subjects, a separate validation cohort of under 150 different subjects was used. Among some 410 genotyped donors of the cohort, an average of about 240,000 unique TCR beta nucleotide sequences were sequenced per donor, approximately 20% of them non-productive. The study aimed to test whether signatures of past pathogen exposure could be identified by cataloging public T cell receptors. Of the roughly 400 genotyped donors, approximately 83% fell in the genetic ancestry cluster associated with self-reported Caucasian donors. Every discovery cohort repertoire had been produced on one sequencing platform. The study used immunosequencing to profile the T cell repertoires of approximately 640 subjects and linked those repertoires to cytomegalovirus serostatus. To predict cytomegalovirus infection status, the study combined high-throughput TCR immunosequencing, statistical association of individual TCRs with disease status, and machine learning. Four to six DR-DQ haplotypes were handled as single units for association and clustering, since linkage in the cohort was strong. An earlier analysis of fewer than 700 of the donors applied high-throughput TCR beta sequencing to assess whether each TCR beta V gene segment acted as functional or pseudogenic. Typing coverage varied by locus: about 620-630 donors for A, B, C, DRB1 and DQB1; approximately 560 for DQA1; approximately 570 for DPA1; 450 to 480 for DPB1. Both class I and class II loci were covered by HLA typing, at four-digit resolution. Alongside the repertoire data, information on donor age, sex, ethnicity and CMV serostatus was compiled. To study patterns of TCR occurrence, a later analysis re-analyzed previously published TCR beta repertoires from 600 to 750 donors and added high-resolution HLA genotyping. Rather than using new phenotypic data, the later analysis identified candidate immune exposures from TCR beta sequences and from how often those sequences occurred across donors. Approximately 300 gigabases of sequencing data and 70 million to 85 million unique TCR sequences were included in an early release covering several hundred HLA-typed donors.

The cohort consisted of more than 650 healthy bone marrow donors. All cohort members were sampled while nominally healthy, although unrecorded immune exposures were likely present. The donor tested CMV seronegative, placing the donor among the 350 or so seronegative members of the cohort. Every donor gave a peripheral blood sample, and the peripheral blood mononuclear cells from that sample were used for TCR beta sequencing. Genomic DNA extraction from the blood cell samples was performed with the Qiagen DNeasy Blood Extraction Kit. What the authors observed across the whole study: When HLA alleles, especially DR and DQ, strongly co-occurred, TCR associations were difficult to assign to individual alleles. In a later analysis, several top co-occurrence clusters were reported to appear linked to parvovirus B19, influenza, CMV and Epstein-Barr virus. A later analysis found that TCR association rates varied across HLA loci, with DRB1 alleles showing the most associated TCRs and HLA-C alleles the fewest. At a false discovery rate of 0.05, a later analysis linked 15,000 to 20,000 TCR beta sequences to specific HLA alleles. In an earlier analysis of about 600 of the donors, most TCR beta V segments appeared in productive rearrangements about 87% or about 30% of the time, broadly matching IMGT annotations. Some 16 rarely observed V segments, including chromosome 9 orphons, were excluded from the earlier analysis of some 590 of the donors because counts were too low. Because HLA typing was missing for some donors at each locus, association tests included only the typed subset. The authors suggested that the approach could potentially be extended to other disease states and immunological phenotypes. In a later analysis, HLA-associated TCR beta chains were found to be more clonally expanded and to have lower generation probabilities than equally common non-associated chains. In vitro tests confirmed that a few of the cytomegalovirus-associated TCR beta chains recognize cytomegalovirus antigens. The only immune exposure information available for the cohort was CMV serostatus. In the study, 150 to 200 TCR beta chains were listed as associated with cytomegalovirus. V-gene and J-gene trimming of TCR beta chains was associated with a missense DCLRE1C variant in a later genetic analysis, and the association was replicated in an independent cohort. A later analysis found that most CMV-associated TCR beta chains appeared HLA-restricted, with HLA associations seemingly driven largely by CMV exposure. In both the original and validation cohorts, the classifier was reported to diagnose cytomegalovirus status with high specificity and sensitivity. A later genetic analysis reported fewer N-insertions in productive TCRs among donors in an Asian-associated ancestry cluster than the roughly 700-donor mean. A group of highly shared sequence variants was considered likely to be a technical artifact of the sequencing pipeline. Presence/absence analyses assumed roughly uniform sequencing depth across donors, an assumption that may not hold. Linkage disequilibrium might explain the correlated functional status among segregating V segments, but an unknown experimental factor could not be ruled out. Most TCR sequences were seen in very few donors, while some public TCRs were found in many individuals. A further reported finding was that TCR beta sequences accurately predicted the HLA-A and HLA-B alleles for most subjects in the first cohort. Only TCR beta chains were sequenced in this cohort, and the absence of alpha or paired-chain data limited detectable features.

On this clone itself: Its antigen specificity is not known. Base qualities are not provided; no much larger clone lies one nucleotide away.

Preparation of the library involved the immunoSEQ multiplex PCR assay. A mixture of 60 forward primers for TCR Vbeta segments and 13 reverse primers for TCR Jbeta segments was used in the multiplex PCR. The CDR3 region of rearranged TCR beta genes was amplified from genomic DNA by a multiplex PCR assay. On the Illumina HiSeq System, the amplified TCR beta libraries were sequenced as 87-base-pair reads. The source study handled its data this way. A later analysis tallied some 79 million unique TCR beta chains across the 550 to 850 repertoires, and some 10 million of those chains were shared by two or more donors. To remove PCR and sequencing errors, raw reads were error-corrected and collapsed into unique sequences using a nearest-neighbor algorithm that merged closely related sequences. Alignment of CDR3 sequences to IMGT reference sequences was used to assign V, D and J gene segments. For a sequence to be retained, a match of at least six nucleotides to both a V gene segment and a J gene segment was required. A rearrangement counted as productive if the CDR3 had no stop codons and remained in frame with V and J, and every other rearrangement counted as non-productive. CDR3 was defined according to IMGT convention as the region running from the second conserved V-encoded cysteine to the conserved J-encoded phenylalanine. The earlier analysis of around 640 of the donors excluded sequences that lacked an unambiguous match to a single V gene segment. In an earlier analysis of several hundred of the donors, V segments were called functional above 56.7% productive rearrangements and were called segregating when the between-donor standard deviation exceeded 5%. A statistical classification framework was developed to diagnose cytomegalovirus status using the catalog of TCR beta chain sequences. A later analysis assigned V and J genes by comparing TCR nucleotide sequences with IMGT/GENE-DB human TR gene sequences. In a later analysis, CDR3 sequences and most-parsimonious VDJ recombination scenarios were assigned using the TCRdist pipeline. A later analysis defined each TCR beta chain by its CDR3 amino acid sequence plus V-gene family, and excluded reads lacking a unique V-gene family. As a way to deal with suspected cross-contamination and a sequencing artifact, a later analysis dropped 450 to 600 nucleotide sequences that were highly shared and had low generation probability. In a later analysis, a clonal expansion index for each public chain was calculated from normalized within-repertoire ranks of inferred template counts. A later analysis computed generation probabilities with a VDJ recombination model fitted to out-of-frame rearrangements, and checked the results against IGoR. In a later analysis, TCR-TCR, TCR-HLA and TCR-CMV co-occurrence was scored with hypergeometric tests, and a repertoire-size bias correction was applied to TCR pairs. A later analysis estimated false discovery rates by permuting HLA or CMV assignments 20 times. In a later analysis, co-occurring TCRs were grouped using DBSCAN, with TCRdist sequence similarity added in when clustering inside HLA-allele-positive subsets. For co-occurrence clustering, repertoires with fewer than 30,000 or more than 120,000 public chains were excluded, along with four or five repertoires with anomalous nucleotide sharing. The immuneACCESS repertoire file appears here via TCRdb, limited to in-frame rearrangements. These files lack a portion of the clones; in checked studies, under half of the deficit traces to unresolved V genes, and the cause of the others is not known. V and J calls and clone size are as listed in that table; D and trimming were resolved from the DNA. Here the sample has about 160,000 clones; around 85% occur a single time. The top ten clonotypes cover about 0.9% of the sample.

This TCR was recovered from a woman in her twenties or thirties in good health and CMV-seronegative. Sequences were obtained from PBMCs.

The CDR3 region has the sequence CASSQDPIGGGGSYEQYF. Here is the DNA: TGTGCCAGCAGCCAAGATCCGATAGGAGGGGGCGGTTCCTACGAGCAGTACTTC. This chain joins TRBV4-2 to TRBJ2-7, with a tentative D gene TRBD1 over 7 matching bases. CDR1 and CDR2 are read off the germline V gene as LGHNA and YNFKEQ. The CDR3 runs 18 amino acids, cysteine and phenylalanine included. Left in the record is the CDR3 DNA by itself, 54 bases read in frame from the first base. At the junction V is shortened by 0 bases and J by 1 base, with 19 bases in between.